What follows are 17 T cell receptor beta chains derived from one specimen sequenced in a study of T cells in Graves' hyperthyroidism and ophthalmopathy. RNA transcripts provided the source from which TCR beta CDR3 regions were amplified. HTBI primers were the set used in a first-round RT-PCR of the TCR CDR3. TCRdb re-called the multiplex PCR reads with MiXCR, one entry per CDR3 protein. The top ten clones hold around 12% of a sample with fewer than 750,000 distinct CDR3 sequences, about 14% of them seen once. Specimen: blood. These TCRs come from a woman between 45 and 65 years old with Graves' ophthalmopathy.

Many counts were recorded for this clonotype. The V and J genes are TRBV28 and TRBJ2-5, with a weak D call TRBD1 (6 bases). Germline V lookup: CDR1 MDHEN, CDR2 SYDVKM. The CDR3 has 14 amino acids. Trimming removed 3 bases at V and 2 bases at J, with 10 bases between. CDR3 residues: CASSFQGIQETQYF. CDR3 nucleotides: TGTGCCAGCAGTTTCCAGGGGATACAAGAGACCCAGTACTTC.

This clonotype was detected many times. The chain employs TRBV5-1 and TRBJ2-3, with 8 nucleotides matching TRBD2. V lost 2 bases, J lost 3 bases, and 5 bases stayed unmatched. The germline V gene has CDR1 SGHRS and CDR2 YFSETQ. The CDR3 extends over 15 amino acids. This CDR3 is CASSFSGNPTDTQYF. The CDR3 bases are TGCGCCAGCAGCTTTAGCGGGAACCCGACAGATACGCAGTATTTT.

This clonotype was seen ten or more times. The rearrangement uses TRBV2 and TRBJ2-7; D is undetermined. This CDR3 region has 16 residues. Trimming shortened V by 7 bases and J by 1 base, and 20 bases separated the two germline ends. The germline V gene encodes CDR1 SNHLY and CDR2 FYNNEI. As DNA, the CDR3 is TGTGCCAGCACGGGCGGCCCTGGAGCCCTTTCCTACGAGCAGTACTTC. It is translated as CASTGGPGALSYEQYF.

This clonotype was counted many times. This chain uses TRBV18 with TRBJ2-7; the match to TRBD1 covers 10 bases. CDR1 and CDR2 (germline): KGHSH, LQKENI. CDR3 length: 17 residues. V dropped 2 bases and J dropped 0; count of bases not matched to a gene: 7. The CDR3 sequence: CASSPTTGGPTSYEQYF. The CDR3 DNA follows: TGTGCCAGCTCACCAACGACAGGGGGCCCCACCTCCTACGAGCAGTACTTC.

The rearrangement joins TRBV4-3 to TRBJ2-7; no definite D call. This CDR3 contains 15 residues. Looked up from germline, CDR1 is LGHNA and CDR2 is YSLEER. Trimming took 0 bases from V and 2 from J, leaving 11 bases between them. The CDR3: CASSQEVGFTYEQYF. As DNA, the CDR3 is TGCGCCAGCAGCCAAGAGGTGGGCTTCACCTACGAGCAGTACTTC.

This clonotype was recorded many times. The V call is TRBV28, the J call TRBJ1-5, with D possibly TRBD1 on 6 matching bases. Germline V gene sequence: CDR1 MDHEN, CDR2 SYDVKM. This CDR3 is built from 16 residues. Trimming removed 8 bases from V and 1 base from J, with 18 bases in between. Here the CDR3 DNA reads TGTGCCAGCGATTCGGGGGCGGGGGTAAGCAATCAGCCCCAGCATTTT. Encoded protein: CASDSGAGVSNQPQHF.

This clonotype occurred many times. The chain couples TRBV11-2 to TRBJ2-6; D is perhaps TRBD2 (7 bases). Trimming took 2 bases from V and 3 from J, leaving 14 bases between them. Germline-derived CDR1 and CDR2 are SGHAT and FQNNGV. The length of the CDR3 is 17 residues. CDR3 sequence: CASSLNWGGGGANVLTF. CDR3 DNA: TGTGCCAGCAGCTTAAATTGGGGGGGCGGTGGGGCCAACGTCCTGACTTTC.

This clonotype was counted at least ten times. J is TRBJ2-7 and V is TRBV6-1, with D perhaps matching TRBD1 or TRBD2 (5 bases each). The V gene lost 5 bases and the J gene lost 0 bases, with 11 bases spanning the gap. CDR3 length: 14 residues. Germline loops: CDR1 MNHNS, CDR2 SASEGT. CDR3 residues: CASSSRDHSYEQYF. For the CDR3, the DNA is TGTGCCAGCAGTTCCCGGGACCACTCCTACGAGCAGTACTTC.

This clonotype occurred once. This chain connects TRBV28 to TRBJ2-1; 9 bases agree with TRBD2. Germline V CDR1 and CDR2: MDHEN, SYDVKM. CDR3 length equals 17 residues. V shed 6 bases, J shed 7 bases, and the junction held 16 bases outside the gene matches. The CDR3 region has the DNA TGTGCCAGCAGCTCTGGGGGCGCGGGAGGGCCTAGAAATGAGCAGTTCTTC. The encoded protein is CASSSGGAGGPRNEQFF.

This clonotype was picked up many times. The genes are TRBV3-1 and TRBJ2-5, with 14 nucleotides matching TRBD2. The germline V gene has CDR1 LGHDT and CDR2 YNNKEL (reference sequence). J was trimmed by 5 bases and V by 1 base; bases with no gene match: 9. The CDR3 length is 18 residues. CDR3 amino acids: CASSQGRLAGGPRETQYF. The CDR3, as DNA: TGTGCCAGCAGCCAAGGGAGACTAGCGGGAGGGCCAAGGGAGACCCAGTACTTC.

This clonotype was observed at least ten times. This CDR3 is CASSRGQGNTEAFF. DNA for the CDR3: TGTGCCAGCAGCCGGGGACAGGGGAACACTGAAGCTTTCTTT. V is TRBV18 and J is TRBJ1-1; 9 bases align to TRBD1. Germline values: CDR1 KGHSH, CDR2 LQKENI. CDR3 length equals 14 residues. The V segment lost 8 bases and the J segment 1 base; nucleotides outside the gene matches: 5.

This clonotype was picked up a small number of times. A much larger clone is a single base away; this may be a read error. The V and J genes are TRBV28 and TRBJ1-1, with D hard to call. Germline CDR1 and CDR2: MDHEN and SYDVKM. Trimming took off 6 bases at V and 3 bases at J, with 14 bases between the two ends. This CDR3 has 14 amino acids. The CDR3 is CASRYTLMDTEAFF. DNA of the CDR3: TGTGCCAGCAGATACACCCTCATGGACACTGAAGCTTTCTTT.

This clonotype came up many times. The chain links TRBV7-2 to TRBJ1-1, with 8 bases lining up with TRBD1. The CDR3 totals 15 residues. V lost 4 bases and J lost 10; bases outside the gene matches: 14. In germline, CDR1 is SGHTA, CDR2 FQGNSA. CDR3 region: CASSSDRAGLNVAFF. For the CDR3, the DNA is TGTGCCAGCAGCTCGGACAGGGCTGGATTGAACGTAGCTTTCTTT.

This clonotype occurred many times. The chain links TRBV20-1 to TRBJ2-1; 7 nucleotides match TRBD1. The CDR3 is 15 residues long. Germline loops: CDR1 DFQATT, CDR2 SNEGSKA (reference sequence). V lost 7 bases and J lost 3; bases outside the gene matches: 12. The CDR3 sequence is CSGSRRQGNYNEQFF. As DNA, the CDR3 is TGCAGTGGTTCAAGGCGACAGGGCAACTACAATGAGCAGTTCTTC.

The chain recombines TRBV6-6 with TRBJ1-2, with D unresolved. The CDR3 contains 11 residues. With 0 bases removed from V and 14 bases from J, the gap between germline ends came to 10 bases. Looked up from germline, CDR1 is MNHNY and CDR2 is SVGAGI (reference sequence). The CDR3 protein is CASSYSPAPTF. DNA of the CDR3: TGTGCCAGCAGTTACTCGCCGGCCCCAACCTTC.

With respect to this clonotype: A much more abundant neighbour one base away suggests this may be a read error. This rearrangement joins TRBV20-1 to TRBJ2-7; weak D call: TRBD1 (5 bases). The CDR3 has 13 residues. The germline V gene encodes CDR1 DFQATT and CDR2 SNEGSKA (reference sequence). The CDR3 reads CSARGRASCEQYF. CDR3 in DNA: TGCAGTGCTAGAGGCAGGGCCTCCTGCGAGCAGTACTTC.

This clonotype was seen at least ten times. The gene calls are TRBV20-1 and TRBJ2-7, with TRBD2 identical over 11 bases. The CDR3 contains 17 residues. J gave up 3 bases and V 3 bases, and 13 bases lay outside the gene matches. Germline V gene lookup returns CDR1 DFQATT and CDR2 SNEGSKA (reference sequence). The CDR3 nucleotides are TGCAGTGCTAGTATACTAGCGGGAGCGTTCAGCGACTACGAGCAGTACTTC. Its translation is CSASILAGAFSDYEQYF.